Each of the 2 T cell receptor beta chains below was sequenced from the same sample in a study of neurological immune-mediated disorders. TCRdb itself ran the 5' RACE reads through MiXCR, one entry per CDR3 protein. The sample lists 35,000 to 45,000 distinct CDR3 sequences; roughly 7% were seen once. The sample taken for sequencing was PBMCs. The receptors originated from a woman in her 40s in good health.

This clonotype was counted many times. This chain uses TRBV11-2 with TRBJ2-2, with D tentatively TRBD1 (6 bases). Trimming pared 1 base from V and 6 bases from J, leaving 12 bases between. The germline V gene has CDR1 SGHAT and CDR2 FQNNGV. The CDR3 spans 15 residues. This CDR3 is CASSLGDKAAGELFF. The CDR3 DNA reads as TGTGCCAGCAGCTTAGGGGACAAGGCTGCCGGGGAGCTGTTTTTT. Full variable domain (rest looked up from reference TRBV11-2 and TRBJ2-2): EAGVAQSPRYKIIEKRQSVAFWCNPISGHATLYWYQQILGQGPKLLIQFQNNGVVDDSQLPKDRFSAERLKGVDSTLKIQPAKLEDSAVYLCASSLGDKAAGELFFGEGSRLTVL.

This clonotype has ten or more counts. The CDR3 protein is CASSQDRVEEQFF. Here the CDR3 DNA reads TGTGCCAGCAGCCAAGATCGGGTAGAGGAGCAGTTCTTC. This chain links TRBV14 with TRBJ2-1, with D unclear. The CDR3 is 13 residues long. Germline V gene data show CDR1 as SGHDN and CDR2 as FVKESK. V dropped 0 bases and J dropped 10 bases, with 10 bases sitting between them.